The 9 T cell receptor beta chains below come from one sample, sequenced in a study of T cells after somatic rescue of genetic block. Using immunoSEQ multiplex PCR, the repertoire was profiled, and TCRdb retains in-frame clones only, with some absent. Seen here are 50,000 to 60,000 clones, about 96% observed once, and the top ten hold 0.075% to 0.1%. Sample: peripheral blood mononuclear cells (PBMCs). These receptors all come from a child under two years old.

The chain recombines TRBV6-5 with TRBJ2-3; D may correspond to TRBD1 or TRBD2 (5 bases each). This CDR3 comprises 14 residues. Germline lookup yields CDR1 MNHEY and CDR2 SVGAGI. The V end lost 6 bases, the J end lost 1 base, and 11 bases lay between the germline ends. CDR3 sequence (DNA): TGTGCCAGCAGCTCTCAGGGAGGCACAGATACGCAGTATTTT. This sequence encodes CASSSQGGTDTQYF.

In its sample, this clone was seen a few times. The chain carries TRBV10-3 and TRBJ1-1; D gene uncertain. The ends were cut back, 2 bases at V and 5 bases at J, with 9 bases in the middle. The length of the CDR3 is 13 residues. Germline lookup yields CDR1 ENHRY and CDR2 SYGVKD. CDR3 sequence (DNA): TGTGCCATCAGTGAGGAGGGTCGGACTGAAGCTTTCTTT. Translation gives CAISEEGRTEAFF.

The chain couples TRBV9 to TRBJ1-1; no clear D. CDR1 and CDR2 (germline): SGDLS, YYNGEE. V shed 4 bases and J shed 1 base, with 11 bases lying between them. The CDR3 consists of 14 residues. Here the CDR3 reads CASSMDGRNTEAFF. CDR3 nucleotide sequence: TGTGCCAGCAGCATGGACGGCCGGAACACTGAAGCTTTCTTT.

This clone was seen only once. The rearrangement uses TRBV5-4 and TRBJ1-2; no clear D gene. Trimming removed 2 bases from V and 3 bases from J, with 8 bases in between. The CDR3 is 13 residues long. Germline-derived CDR1 and CDR2 are SGHNT and YYREEE (reference sequence). CDR3 DNA sequence: TGTGCCAGCAGCTTCCGGGCAGACTATGGCTACACCTTC. As protein: CASSFRADYGYTF. Drawing the rest from reference TRBV5-4 and TRBJ1-2, the complete variable domain is ETGVTQSPTHLIKTRGQQVTLRCSSQSGHNTVSWYQQALGQGPQFIFQYYREEENGRGNFPPRFSGLQFPNYSSELNVNALELDDSALYLCASSFRADYGYTFGSGTRLTVV.

Concerning this clone: Other nucleotide sequences in the sample specify the same CDR3. The chain has TRBV28 and TRBJ1-2, with D maybe TRBD1 (6 bases). V was trimmed by 4 bases and J by 9 bases, leaving 18 bases between them. The CDR3 totals 14 residues. Germline CDR1 reads MDHEN; CDR2 reads SYDVKM. CDR3 DNA: TGTGCCAGCAGTTCCACCGGGGGGGGGCGCCGCTACACCTTC. Its protein is CASSSTGGGRRYTF.

The count of this clone is one. This chain links TRBV7-6 with TRBJ2-1, with D maybe TRBD2 (5 bases). V lost 2 bases and J lost 5, with 7 bases in between. Germline values: CDR1 SGHVS, CDR2 FNYEAQ. The CDR3 is 13 amino acids. In nucleotides, the CDR3 is TGTGCCAGCAGCTTAAGAGGGAACAATGAGCAGTTCTTC. This gives the protein CASSLRGNNEQFF.

The V gene is TRBV5-5, the J gene TRBJ2-7; D remains unclear. Trimming cost V 5 bases and J 0 bases, with 18 bases left between them. This CDR3 region has 16 residues. CDR1 SGHKS and CDR2 YYEKEE come from the germline V gene (reference sequence). This CDR3 is CASSTKSGYSSYEQYF. CDR3 nucleotides: TGTGCCAGCAGTACAAAGTCAGGCTATAGCTCCTACGAGCAGTACTTC.

The chain is built from TRBV7-6 and TRBJ2-1, with 12 bases that match TRBD2. The CDR3 covers 16 residues. Per the germline V gene, CDR1 is SGHVS and CDR2 is FNYEAQ. The V gene end was trimmed by 5 bases and the J gene end by 4 bases; junction bases not matched to a gene: 6. CDR3 sequence reads: CASSIPTSGRYNEQFF. CDR3 coding DNA: TGTGCCAGCAGCATCCCAACTAGCGGGAGGTACAATGAGCAGTTCTTC. Filled out from reference TRBV7-6 and TRBJ2-1, the complete variable domain reads GAGVSQSPRYKVTKRGQDVALRCDPISGHVSLYWYRQALGQGPEFLTYFNYEAQQDKSGLPNDRFSAERPEGSISTLTIQRTEQRDSAMYRCASSIPTSGRYNEQFFGPGTRLTVL.

The J gene is TRBJ2-5, the V gene TRBV9; D gene unclear. Trimming shortened V by 4 bases and J by 3 bases, and 10 bases separated the two germline ends. The length of the CDR3 is 13 residues. From germline, CDR1 is SGDLS and CDR2 YYNGEE. The CDR3 DNA is TGTGCCAGCAGCCCAAGGTCAGAAGAGACCCAGTACTTC. Translating gives CASSPRSEETQYF.